Listed below are T cell receptor beta chains from one sample, sequenced in a study of cytomegalovirus exposure and HLA in healthy donors. Produced via immunoSEQ multiplex PCR; TCRdb's table is partial and in-frame only. The sample records around 110,000 clones, approximately 81% being singletons. What was sequenced was PBMCs. The receptors originated from a man younger than 45 in good health and CMV-seropositive. CDR3s include the opening cysteine and the closing phenylalanine or tryptophan. A D gene is named only where the DNA matches it firmly. Expanded clones are given a class, and other clones once, few, many or no size at all.

>TRBD1|TRBV27|TRBJ1-5|.
CASSNRGPPEPQHF
>.|TRBV6-6|TRBJ1-1|.
CASSQQEIHTEAFF
>.|TRBV13|TRBJ2-7|.
CASSNSGAYEQYF
>TRBD2|TRBV27|TRBJ2-3|.
CASSSSGRGGTDTQYF
>TRBD1|TRBV6-5|TRBJ2-7|.
CATQRGQGTYEQYF
>TRBD2|TRBV15|TRBJ2-7|.
CATSRGPSGSYEQYF
>.|TRBV5-1|TRBJ2-1|.
CASSLGLYYEQFF
>TRBD1|TRBV18|TRBJ1-2|.
CASSPDRGFHGYTF
>.|TRBV5-1|TRBJ1-3|.
CASSLGGNTIYF
>.|TRBV18|TRBJ1-3|.
CASSPMAGGDTSGNTIYF
>.|TRBV7-2|TRBJ1-5|.
CASSSAPGFFQPQHF
>TRBD1|TRBV5-1|TRBJ2-5|.
CASSPGTGGETQYF
>.|TRBV5-6|TRBJ1-1|once
CASSRDRNEAFF
>.|TRBV10-3|TRBJ2-1|few
CAISDWEKPYNEQFF
>.|TRBV2|TRBJ2-5|.
CASKGGAGQETQYF
>TRBD2|TRBV7-9|TRBJ2-7|.
CASGGGLALTYEQYF
>.|TRBV10-3|TRBJ1-1|.
CAISRSQDSEAFF
>TRBD1|TRBV10-3|TRBJ1-1|.
CAISRERQGTGTEAFF
>.|TRBV2|TRBJ1-4|few
CASSESDRFITLFF
>.|TRBV5-6|TRBJ2-1|.
CASTKNVAKSNEQFF
>TRBD1|TRBV6-5|TRBJ2-7|.
CASLELFDREYEQYF
>TRBD1|TRBV7-9|TRBJ1-5|.
CASSWDRTREPQHF
>TRBD1|TRBV18|TRBJ1-5|.
CASSPPGTDSNQPQHF
>TRBD2|TRBV4-3|TRBJ2-7|.
CASSQVGPTSGGYEQYF
>TRBD1|TRBV7-9|TRBJ2-7|.
CSSSSIGTAYEQYF
>TRBD2|TRBV7-3|TRBJ2-1|.
CASSLRSRSSGGNEQFF
>TRBD2|TRBV5-1|TRBJ2-2|few
CASSLAGAGTGELFF
>TRBD1|TRBV10-3|TRBJ2-7|.
CASSGTGAYEQYF
>.|TRBV28|TRBJ2-2|.
CASSFGRGELFF
>TRBD1|TRBV6-6|TRBJ1-2|.
CASSSGTGFYTF
>TRBD1|TRBV6-6|TRBJ1-1|.
CASRIQGEVTEAFF
>.|TRBV28|TRBJ1-1|.
CASRYQGGYGAFF
>TRBD2|TRBV30|TRBJ2-4|few
CAWSVGLAAAF
>.|TRBV7-2|TRBJ2-5|.
CASSFQLAGAKTQYF
>.|TRBV7-9|TRBJ2-7|.
CASSMKSGQLSVSSYEQYF
>.|TRBV7-8|TRBJ2-7|few
CASSLRAGAAYEQYF
>TRBD1|TRBV7-2|TRBJ1-5|.
CASSADRGSGQPQHF
>.|TRBV11-1|TRBJ2-2|.
CASSLPGANTGELFF
>TRBD1|TRBV6-5|TRBJ2-5|.
CASSSTDRGGETQYF
>.|TRBV15|TRBJ2-1|.
CAAGINNEQFF
>TRBD1|TRBV10-3|TRBJ1-1|.
CAIKGATGYTEAFF
>TRBD2|TRBV11-1|TRBJ2-1|.
CASSPSGRWSNEQFF
>TRBD1|TRBV5-4|TRBJ2-7|few
CASSKDRTYEQYF
>TRBD2|TRBV5-3|TRBJ2-7|.
CARSLGGGNEQYF
>TRBD1|TRBV28|TRBJ1-1|.
CASSLYRGGYTEAFF
>.|TRBV2|TRBJ2-3|.
CASSVERDTQYF
>.|TRBV7-6|TRBJ1-5|.
CASSLGPVNQPQHF
>.|TRBV7-3|TRBJ2-2|.
CASSLGTGGELFF
>.|TRBV11-2|TRBJ2-5|few
CASSARYQETQYF
>.|TRBV4-1|TRBJ2-1|.
CASGQTRDEQFF
>.|TRBV6-5|TRBJ2-7|.
CASSYGTGSHEQYF
>TRBD2|TRBV28|TRBJ2-7|.
CASSSRLAGEEQYF
>.|TRBV5-6|TRBJ2-2|.
CASSLTPGLNTGELFF